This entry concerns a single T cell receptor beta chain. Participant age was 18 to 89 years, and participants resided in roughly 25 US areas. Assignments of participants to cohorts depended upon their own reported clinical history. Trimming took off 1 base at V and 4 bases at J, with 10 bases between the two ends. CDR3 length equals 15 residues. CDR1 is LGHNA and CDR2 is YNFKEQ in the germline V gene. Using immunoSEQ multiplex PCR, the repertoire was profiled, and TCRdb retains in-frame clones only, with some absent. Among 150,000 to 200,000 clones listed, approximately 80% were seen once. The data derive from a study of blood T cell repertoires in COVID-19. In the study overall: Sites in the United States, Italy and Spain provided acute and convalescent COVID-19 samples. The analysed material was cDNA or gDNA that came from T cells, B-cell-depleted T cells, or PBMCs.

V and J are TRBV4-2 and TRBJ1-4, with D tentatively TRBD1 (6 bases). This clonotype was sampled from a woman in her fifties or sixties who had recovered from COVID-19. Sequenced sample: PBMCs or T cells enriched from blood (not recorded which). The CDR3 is CASSQAGQYNEKLFF. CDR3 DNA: TGTGCCAGCAGCCAAGCAGGACAGTATAATGAAAAACTGTTTTTT.